One sample yielded the 14 T cell receptor beta chains listed below, sequenced in a study of vaccination effects on CD4 cells after COVID-19. The repertoire was sequenced with immunoSEQ multiplex PCR; TCRdb's copy has only in-frame clones and lacks some. The sample includes over 20,000 clones, around 72% of them seen just once. Antigen specificity for these receptors is unknown. Under the ViraFEST assay, PBMC were stimulated with viral peptide pools so that antigen-specific CD4+ T cells expanded. Sequencing was performed afterwards. The culture ran for 10 days, and then CD4+ T cells were isolated. This material consisted of CD4+ T cells from PBMCs cultured with HCoV-229E spike peptides, taken before COVID-19 vaccination. The receptor source for this set is a human donor who received a COVID-19 vaccine.

V and J are TRBV19 and TRBJ1-1, with a tentative D call TRBD1 (6 bases). Germline CDR1 is LNHDA and CDR2 is SQIVND (reference sequence). The ends were cut back, 4 bases at V and 0 bases at J, with 15 bases in the middle. The CDR3 is 16 amino acids. DNA of the CDR3: TGTGCCAGTAGTAACCCGCTGACAGGCATGAACACTGAAGCTTTCTTT. Its translation is CASSNPLTGMNTEAFF.

Points on this clone: A read error may produce the germline difference seen at one junction end. V gene TRBV19 combines with J gene TRBJ1-2; D is perhaps TRBD1 (5 bases). CDR1 LNHDA and CDR2 SQIVND come from the germline V gene (reference sequence). There are 17 residues in the CDR3. For the CDR3, the DNA is TGTGCCAGTACTATAATAGGGTCGGGGGGAACTAACTATGGCTACACCTTC. It yields the protein CASTIIGSGGTNYGYTF. The full variable domain, in which reference TRBV19 and TRBJ1-2 provide the parts outside the CDR3, is DGGITQSPKYLFRKEGQNVTLSCEQNLNHDAMYWYRQDPGQGLRLIYYSQIVNDFQKGDIAEGYSVSREKKESFPLTVTSAQKNPTAFYLCASTIIGSGGTNYGYTFGSGTRLTVV.

The chain links TRBV5-4 to TRBJ2-1; TRBD2 aligns across 12 bases. Germline CDR1 reads SGHNT; CDR2 reads YYREEE (reference sequence). The junction had 8 bases not matched to a gene; V was cut back by 4 bases and J by 6 bases. CDR3 length: 16 residues. The CDR3 here is CASSITSGRRSNEQFF. DNA of the CDR3: TGTGCCAGCAGCATTACTAGCGGGAGGCGGAGCAATGAGCAGTTCTTC.

CDR3 amino acids: CASSLAGETQYF. CDR3 coding DNA: TGTGCCAGCAGCCTGGCTGGGGAGACCCAGTACTTC. The V and J genes are TRBV5-4 and TRBJ2-5; D gene unclear. The length of the CDR3 is 12 residues. V was shortened by 4 bases and J by 5 bases, with 9 bases between the two germline ends. CDR1 and CDR2 (germline): SGHNT, YYREEE (reference sequence).

The genes are TRBV6-5 and TRBJ1-1; TRBD1 might be the D (6 bases). Per germline, CDR1 MNHEY and CDR2 SVGAGI. Between the trimmed V and J ends, which lost 6 bases and 5 bases, there was a span of 16 bases. This CDR3 is 14 amino acids long. The CDR3 nucleotides are TGTGCCAGCAGCGCCGAGGGGGTGGGGACTGAAGCTTTCTTT. Translated, it gives CASSAEGVGTEAFF.

Here the CDR3 reads CASSQGDRGITF. CDR3 nucleotide sequence: TGTGCCAGCAGCCAGGGGGACAGGGGCATCACCTTC. The chain is built from TRBV3-1 (or the pseudogene TRBV3-2) and TRBJ1-2, with TRBD1 matching 10 bases. The V and J ends lost 3 bases and 13 bases, in that order; junction bases with no gene match: 5. CDR1 LGHDT and CDR2 YNNKEL come from the germline V gene (reference sequence). This CDR3 region has 12 residues.

The chain recombines TRBV10-3 with TRBJ2-2; a possible D gene is TRBD2 (5 bases). The CDR3 spans 14 residues. Trimming removed 10 bases at V and 0 bases at J, with 12 bases between. The germline gives CDR1 ENHRY, CDR2 SYGVKD. The DNA for the CDR3 is TGTGCCACCCAGCCGGACTCGAACACCGGGGAGCTGTTTTTT. Amino acids: CATQPDSNTGELFF.

This sequence joins TRBV11-3 and TRBJ2-3; D is perhaps TRBD2 (5 bases). Germline-derived CDR1 and CDR2 are SGHNT and YENEEA. Trimming shortened V by 2 bases and J by 2 bases, and 8 bases separated the two germline ends. This CDR3 contains 14 residues. The CDR3 bases are TGTGCCAGCAGCTTACGGGGAACCACAGATACGCAGTATTTT. Residues: CASSLRGTTDTQYF.

The chain uses TRBV15 and TRBJ1-3; no clear D gene. CDR3 size: 13 residues. CDR1 LNHNV and CDR2 YYDKDF come from the germline V gene (reference sequence). V was cut by 0 bases and J by 4 bases, with 4 bases left in between. CDR3 sequence (DNA): TGTGCCACCAGCAGAGATCCCGGAAACACCATATATTTT. It encodes CATSRDPGNTIYF.

A few counts support this clone. V is TRBV2 and J is TRBJ1-1; D may be TRBD1 (5 bases). Germline CDR1 is SNHLY and CDR2 is FYNNEI. The CDR3 extends over 14 amino acids. The ends were cut back, 5 bases at V and 0 bases at J, with 10 bases in the middle. CDR3 nucleotides: TGTGCCAGCAGTTTGACAGCTATGAACACTGAAGCTTTCTTT. As protein: CASSLTAMNTEAFF.

The chain recombines TRBV6-4 with TRBJ2-1; 8 bases map to TRBD1. V lost 3 bases to trimming and J lost 7 bases; unmatched junction nucleotides: 8. There are 15 residues in the CDR3. The germline CDR1 and CDR2 sequences are MRHNA and SNTAGT. The CDR3 region has the DNA TGTGCCAGCAGTGATGGACAGGGAAACTCTAATGAGCAGTTCTTC. Its protein product is CASSDGQGNSNEQFF.

V usage is TRBV3-1 (or the pseudogene TRBV3-2) and J usage is TRBJ1-5; TRBD1 matches at 10 bases. Per the germline V gene, CDR1 is LGHDT and CDR2 is YNNKEL (reference sequence). Trimming at V came to 0 bases and at J to 8 bases, leaving 7 bases not matched to a gene. The CDR3 length is 16 residues. CDR3 DNA: TGTGCCAGCAGCCAAGACGACAGGGGGCAAAGTGAGCCCCAGCATTTT. Its translation is CASSQDDRGQSEPQHF.

This rearrangement joins TRBV27 to TRBJ1-5, with 9 bases identical to TRBD1. Germline CDR1 and CDR2: MNHEY and SMNVEV (reference sequence). V trimming: 5 bases; J trimming: 0 bases; junction bases outside the gene matches: 8. CDR3 length: 17 residues. The CDR3 spells CASSPGQGSYSNQPQHF. CDR3 coding DNA: TGTGCCAGCAGTCCGGGACAGGGATCCTATAGCAATCAGCCCCAGCATTTT.

This chain links TRBV6-1 with TRBJ1-1; D remains ambiguous. Between the trimmed V and J ends, which lost 3 bases and 4 bases, there was a span of 12 bases. Germline CDR1 is MNHNS and CDR2 is SASEGT. The CDR3 totals 14 residues. The CDR3 region has the DNA TGTGCCAGCAGTGACGGCAGTTGGGTCACTGAAGCTTTCTTT. It yields the protein CASSDGSWVTEAFF.